This T cell receptor (beta chain) derives from a study of post-analysis software for immune sequencing data. Study results and limitations: F measure grouped same-batch samples tightly together. Controls had lower frequencies than patients of about 5 TRBV segments, which included TRBV5-6, TRBV5-1 and TRBV20-1.

Germline CDR1 reads ENHRY; CDR2 reads SYGVKD. V lost 1 base, J lost 1 base, and 3 bases lay in between. This CDR3 spans 13 amino acids. Libraries were made from TCR beta cDNA, and they carried unique molecular identifiers. MiXCR, run by TCRdb on the PCR reads, gives a single entry per CDR3 protein. The sample has fewer than 700,000 distinct CDR3 sequences, 40% to 50% seen once; the top ten hold approximately 1.7%. Concerning this clonotype itself: Its specificity is unknown.

The receptor comes from a girl aged 5-17 years with multiple sclerosis. V is TRBV10-3 and J is TRBJ2-3; no clear D. Specimen: blood. As DNA, the CDR3 is TGTGCCATCAGTGAGTGGGGCACAGATACGCAGTATTTT. Its protein is CAISEWGTDTQYF.